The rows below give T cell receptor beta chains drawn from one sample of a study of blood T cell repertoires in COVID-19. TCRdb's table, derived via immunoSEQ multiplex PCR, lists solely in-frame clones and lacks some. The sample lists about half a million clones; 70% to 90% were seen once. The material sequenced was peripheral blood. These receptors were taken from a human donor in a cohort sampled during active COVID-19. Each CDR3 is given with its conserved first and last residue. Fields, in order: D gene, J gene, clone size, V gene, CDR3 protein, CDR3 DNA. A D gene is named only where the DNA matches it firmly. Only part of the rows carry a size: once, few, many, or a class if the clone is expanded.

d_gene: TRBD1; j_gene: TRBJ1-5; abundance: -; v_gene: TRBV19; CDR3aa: CASSVTGSNRPQHF; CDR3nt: TGTGCCAGTAGCGTGACAGGGTCCAATCGGCCCCAGCATTTT
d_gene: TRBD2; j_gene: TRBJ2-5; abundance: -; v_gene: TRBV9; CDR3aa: CASSPPAGLAGSQETQYF; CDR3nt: TGTGCCAGCAGCCCCCCGGCGGGACTAGCGGGTAGCCAAGAGACCCAGTACTTC
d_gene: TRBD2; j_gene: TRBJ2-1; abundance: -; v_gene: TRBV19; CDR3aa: CASIGTSGGYNEQFF; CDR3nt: TGTGCCAGTATCGGGACTAGCGGAGGCTACAATGAGCAGTTCTTC
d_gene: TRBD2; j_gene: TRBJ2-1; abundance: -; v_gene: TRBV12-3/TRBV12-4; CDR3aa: CASTPPGGNEQFF; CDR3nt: TGTGCCAGCACCCCTCCGGGGGGCAATGAGCAGTTCTTC
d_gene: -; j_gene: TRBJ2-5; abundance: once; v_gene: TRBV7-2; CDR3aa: CASSIQIQETQYF; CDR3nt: TGTGCCAGCAGCATACAGATACAAGAGACCCAGTACTTC
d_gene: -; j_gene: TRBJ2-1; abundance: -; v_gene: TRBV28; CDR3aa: CASSSPLGPFF; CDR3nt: TGTGCCAGCAGTTCCCCTCTGGGGCCGTTCTTC
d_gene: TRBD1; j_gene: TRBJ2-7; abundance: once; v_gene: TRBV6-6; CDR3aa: CASSTPGQGGDEQYF; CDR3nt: TGTGCCAGCTCCACACCGGGACAGGGGGGGGACGAGCAGTACTTC
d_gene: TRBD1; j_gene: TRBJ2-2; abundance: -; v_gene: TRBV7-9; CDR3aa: CASSLEGTGGPNTGELFF; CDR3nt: TGTGCCAGCAGCTTAGAGGGGACAGGGGGTCCGAACACCGGGGAGCTGTTTTTT
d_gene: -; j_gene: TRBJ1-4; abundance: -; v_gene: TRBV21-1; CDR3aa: CASSKASGGWNEKLFF; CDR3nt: TGTGCCAGCAGCAAAGCGTCCGGCGGGTGGAATGAAAAACTGTTTTTT
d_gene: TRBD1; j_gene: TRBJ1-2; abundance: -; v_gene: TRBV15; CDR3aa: CATSRDGTAAYGYTF; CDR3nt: TGTGCCACCAGCAGAGATGGGACAGCCGCCTATGGCTACACCTTC
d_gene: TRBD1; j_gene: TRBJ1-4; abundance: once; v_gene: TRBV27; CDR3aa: CASSMGQTEKLFF; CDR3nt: TGTGCCAGCAGTATGGGACAGACTGAAAAACTGTTTTTT
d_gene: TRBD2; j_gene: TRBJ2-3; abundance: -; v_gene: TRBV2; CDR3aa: CASSREGGTDTQYF; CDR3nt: TGTGCCAGTTCCCGGGAGGGTGGCACAGATACGCAGTATTTT
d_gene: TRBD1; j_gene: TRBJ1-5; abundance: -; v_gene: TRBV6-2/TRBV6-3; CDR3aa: CASSPQGSQPQHF; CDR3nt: TGTGCCAGCAGCCCACAGGGGAGTCAGCCCCAGCATTTT
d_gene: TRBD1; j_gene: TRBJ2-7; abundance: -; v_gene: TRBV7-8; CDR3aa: CASSAYRGSFYEQYF; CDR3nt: TGTGCCAGCAGCGCCTACAGGGGCTCTTTCTACGAGCAGTACTTC
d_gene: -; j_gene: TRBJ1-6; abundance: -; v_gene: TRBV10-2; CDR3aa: CASSDRGGRNSPLHF; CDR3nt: TGCGCCAGCAGTGACCGGGGAGGGAGGAATTCACCCCTCCACTTT
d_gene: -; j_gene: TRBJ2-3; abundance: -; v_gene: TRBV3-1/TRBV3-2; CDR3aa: CASKRELSRTDTQYF; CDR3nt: TGTGCCAGCAAACGGGAGCTCTCCCGCACAGATACGCAGTATTTT
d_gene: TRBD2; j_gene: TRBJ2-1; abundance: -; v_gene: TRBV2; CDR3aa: CASSGLADNEQFF; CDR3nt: TGTGCCAGCAGTGGACTAGCGGACAATGAGCAGTTCTTC
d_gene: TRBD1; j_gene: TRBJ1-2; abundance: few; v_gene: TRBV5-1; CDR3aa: CASSLVAGGADGYTF; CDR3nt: TGCGCCAGCAGCTTGGTGGCAGGGGGCGCCGATGGCTACACCTTC
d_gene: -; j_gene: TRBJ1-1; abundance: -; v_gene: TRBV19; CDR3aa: CASSTGSSTEAFF; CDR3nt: TGTGCCAGTAGTACGGGTTCGAGCACTGAAGCTTTCTTT
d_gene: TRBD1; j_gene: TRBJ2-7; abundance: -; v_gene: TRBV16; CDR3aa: CASSRRQGDLYEQYF; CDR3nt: TGTGCCAGCAGCCGTCGACAGGGGGACCTCTACGAGCAGTACTTC
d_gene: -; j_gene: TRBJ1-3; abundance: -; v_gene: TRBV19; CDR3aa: CASTAGFSGNTIYF; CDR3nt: TGTGCCAGTACCGCAGGCTTCTCTGGAAACACCATATATTTT
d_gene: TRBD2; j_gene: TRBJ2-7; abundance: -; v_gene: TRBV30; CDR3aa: CAWIPAGAYEQYF; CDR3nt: TGTGCCTGGATTCCAGCGGGGGCTTACGAGCAGTACTTC
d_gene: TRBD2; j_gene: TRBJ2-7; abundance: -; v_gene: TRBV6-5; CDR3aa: CASSYSYRLAGRQYF; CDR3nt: TGTGCCAGCAGTTACTCGTATAGACTAGCGGGAAGGCAGTACTTC
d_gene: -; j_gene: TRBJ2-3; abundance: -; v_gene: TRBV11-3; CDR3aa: CASSLSGLGGTDTQYF; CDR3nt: TGTGCCAGCAGCCTTAGCGGCCTAGGGGGCACAGATACGCAGTATTTT
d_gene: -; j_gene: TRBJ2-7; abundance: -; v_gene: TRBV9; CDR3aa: CASSVGATGTYEQYF; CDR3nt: TGTGCCAGCAGCGTAGGAGCGACAGGTACCTACGAGCAGTACTTC
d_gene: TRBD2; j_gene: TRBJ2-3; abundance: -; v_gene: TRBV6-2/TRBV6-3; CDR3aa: CASSYSLAGGTDTQYF; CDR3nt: TGTGCCAGCAGTTACTCGCTAGCGGGAGGTACAGATACGCAGTATTTT
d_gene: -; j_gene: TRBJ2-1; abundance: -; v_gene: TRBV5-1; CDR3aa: CASSLPTSGTYSYNEQFF; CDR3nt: TGCGCCAGCAGCCTACCTACTTCCGGGACTTACTCCTACAATGAGCAGTTCTTC
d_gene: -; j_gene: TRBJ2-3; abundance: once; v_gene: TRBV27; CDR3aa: CASSLRDFADTQYF; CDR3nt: TGTGCCAGCAGTCTCCGGGACTTCGCAGATACGCAGTATTTT
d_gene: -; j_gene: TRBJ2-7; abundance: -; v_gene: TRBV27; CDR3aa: CASSPRQGGYEQYF; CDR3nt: TGTGCCAGCAGTCCCCGGCAGGGGGGATACGAGCAGTACTTC
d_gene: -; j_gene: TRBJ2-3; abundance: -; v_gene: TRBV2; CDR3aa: CASRIRTDTQYF; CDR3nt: TGTGCCAGCAGGATCAGGACAGATACGCAGTATTTT
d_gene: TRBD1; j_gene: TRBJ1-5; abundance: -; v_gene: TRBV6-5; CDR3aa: CASSRDRVQPQHF; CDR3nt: TGTGCCAGCAGTCGAGACAGGGTTCAGCCCCAGCATTTT
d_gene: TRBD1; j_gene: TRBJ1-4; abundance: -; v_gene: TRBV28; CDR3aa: CASRETGAVNEKLFF; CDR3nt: TGTGCCAGCAGGGAGACAGGGGCCGTTAATGAAAAACTGTTTTTT
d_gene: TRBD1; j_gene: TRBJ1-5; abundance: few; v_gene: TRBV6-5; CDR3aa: CASTTGTGAVQPQHF; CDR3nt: TGTGCCAGCACCACCGGGACAGGTGCGGTACAGCCCCAGCATTTT
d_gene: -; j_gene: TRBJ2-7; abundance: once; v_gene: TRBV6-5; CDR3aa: CASRGDIGYEQYF; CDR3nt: TGTGCCAGCAGAGGCGACATCGGCTACGAGCAGTACTTC
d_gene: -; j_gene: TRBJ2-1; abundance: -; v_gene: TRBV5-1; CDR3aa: CASSLLGVGSNEQFF; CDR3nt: TGCGCCAGCAGCCTACTTGGGGTCGGGAGCAATGAGCAGTTCTTC
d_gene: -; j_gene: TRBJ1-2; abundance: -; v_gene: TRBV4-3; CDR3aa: CASSQDYPADPGYTF; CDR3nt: TGCGCCAGCAGCCAAGATTACCCCGCAGATCCAGGCTACACCTTC
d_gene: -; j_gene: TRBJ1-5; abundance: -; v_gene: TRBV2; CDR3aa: CASSDALGPGQLLNQPQHF; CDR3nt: TGTGCCAGCAGTGATGCTTTAGGTCCAGGGCAGCTCCTCAATCAGCCCCAGCATTTT
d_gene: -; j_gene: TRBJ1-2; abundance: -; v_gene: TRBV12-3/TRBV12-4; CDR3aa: CASSLHRAGYTF; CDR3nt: TGTGCCAGCAGTCTGCACAGGGCTGGCTACACCTTC
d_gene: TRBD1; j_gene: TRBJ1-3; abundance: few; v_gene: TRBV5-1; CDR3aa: CASSSTGDSGNTIYF; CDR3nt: TGCGCCAGCAGCTCCACAGGGGACTCTGGAAACACCATATATTTT
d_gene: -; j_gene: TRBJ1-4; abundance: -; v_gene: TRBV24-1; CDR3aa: CATMLPGLGEKLFF; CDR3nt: TGTGCCACCATGTTACCAGGGTTAGGTGAAAAACTGTTTTTT
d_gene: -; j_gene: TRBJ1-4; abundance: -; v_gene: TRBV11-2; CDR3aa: CASSLGGTKLFF; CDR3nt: TGTGCCAGCAGCTTAGGCGGGACAAAACTGTTTTTT
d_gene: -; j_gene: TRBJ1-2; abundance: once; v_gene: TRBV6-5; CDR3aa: CASSYSDSYGYTF; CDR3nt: TGTGCCAGCAGTTACTCGGACAGTTATGGCTACACCTTC
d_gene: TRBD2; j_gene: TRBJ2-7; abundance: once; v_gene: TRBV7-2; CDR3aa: CASSSARTGGPALGEQYF; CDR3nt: TGTGCCAGCAGCTCTGCCAGGACGGGAGGGCCAGCCTTGGGCGAGCAGTACTTC
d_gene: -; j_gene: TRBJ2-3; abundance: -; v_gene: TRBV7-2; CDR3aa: CASSLAEARAGTQYF; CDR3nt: TGTGCCAGCAGCTTAGCGGAGGCCAGGGCGGGAACGCAGTATTTT
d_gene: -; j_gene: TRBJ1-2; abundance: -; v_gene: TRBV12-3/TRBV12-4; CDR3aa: CASSLNGYGYTF; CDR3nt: TGTGCCAGCAGTTTAAACGGCTATGGCTACACCTTC